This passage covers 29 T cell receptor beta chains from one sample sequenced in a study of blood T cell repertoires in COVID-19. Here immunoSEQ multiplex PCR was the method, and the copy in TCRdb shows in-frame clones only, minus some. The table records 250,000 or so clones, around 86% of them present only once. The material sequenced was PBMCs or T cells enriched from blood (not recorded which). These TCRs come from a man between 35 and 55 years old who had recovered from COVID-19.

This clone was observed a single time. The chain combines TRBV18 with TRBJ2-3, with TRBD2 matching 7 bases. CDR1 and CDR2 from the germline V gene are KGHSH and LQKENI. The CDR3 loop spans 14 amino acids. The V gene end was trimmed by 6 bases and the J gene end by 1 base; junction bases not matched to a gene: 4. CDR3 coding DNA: TGTGCCAGCTCTCCAGCGGGGCGCACAGATACGCAGTATTTT. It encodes CASSPAGRTDTQYF.

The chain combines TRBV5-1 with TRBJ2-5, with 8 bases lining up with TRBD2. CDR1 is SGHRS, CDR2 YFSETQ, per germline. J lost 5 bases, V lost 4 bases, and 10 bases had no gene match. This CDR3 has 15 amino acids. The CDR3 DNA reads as TGCGCCAGCAGCGCCGCCGGGACTAGTAGCGAGACCCAGTACTTC. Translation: CASSAAGTSSETQYF. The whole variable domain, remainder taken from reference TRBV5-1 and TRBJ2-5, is KAGVTQTPRYLIKTRGQQVTLSCSPISGHRSVSWYQQTPGQGLQFLFEYFSETQRNKGNFPGRFSGRQFSNSRSEMNVSTLELGDSALYLCASSAAGTSSETQYFGPGTRLLVL.

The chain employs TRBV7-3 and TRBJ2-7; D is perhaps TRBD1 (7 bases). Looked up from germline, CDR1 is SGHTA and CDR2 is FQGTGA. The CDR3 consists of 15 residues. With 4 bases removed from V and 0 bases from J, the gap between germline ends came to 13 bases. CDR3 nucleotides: TGTGCCAGCAGCTCCGGGCAGGGGGGCTCCTACGAGCAGTACTTC. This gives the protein CASSSGQGGSYEQYF.

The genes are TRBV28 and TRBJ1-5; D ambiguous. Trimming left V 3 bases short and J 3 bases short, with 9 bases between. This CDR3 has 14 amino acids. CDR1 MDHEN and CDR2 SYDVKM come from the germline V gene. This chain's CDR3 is CASSLLEDNQPQHF. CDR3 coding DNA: TGTGCCAGCAGTTTGTTGGAGGACAATCAGCCCCAGCATTTT.

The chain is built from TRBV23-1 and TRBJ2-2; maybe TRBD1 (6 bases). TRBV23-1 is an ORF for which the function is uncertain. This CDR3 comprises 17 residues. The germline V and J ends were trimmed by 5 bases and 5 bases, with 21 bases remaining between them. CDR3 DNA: TGCGCCAGCAGTTCCCGACAGGCCCCCAGTTTAACCGGGGAGCTGTTTTTT. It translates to CASSSRQAPSLTGELFF.

CDR3 sequence (DNA): TGTGCCAGCAGCAAAGATATGACAGGCTACGAGCAGTACTTC. It encodes CASSKDMTGYEQYF. The J gene is TRBJ2-7, the V gene TRBV7-9; D possibly corresponds to TRBD1 (6 bases). This CDR3 is built from 14 residues. V lost 5 bases to trimming and J lost 3 bases, with 14 bases between them. The germline V gene has CDR1 SEHNR and CDR2 FQNEAQ (reference sequence).

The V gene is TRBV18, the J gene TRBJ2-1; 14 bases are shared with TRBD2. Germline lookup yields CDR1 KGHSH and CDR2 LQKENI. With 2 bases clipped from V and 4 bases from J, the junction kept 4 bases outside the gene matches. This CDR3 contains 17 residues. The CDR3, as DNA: TGTGCCAGCTCACCATCGGGACTAGCGGGGGCTTACAATGAGCAGTTCTTC. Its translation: CASSPSGLAGAYNEQFF.

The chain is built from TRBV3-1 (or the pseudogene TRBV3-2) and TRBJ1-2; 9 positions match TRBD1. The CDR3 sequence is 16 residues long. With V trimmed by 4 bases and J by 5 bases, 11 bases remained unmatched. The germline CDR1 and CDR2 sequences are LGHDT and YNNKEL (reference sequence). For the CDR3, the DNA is TGTGCCAGCAGCCGACTGCCAACGGGACAGGGATATGGCTACACCTTC. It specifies CASSRLPTGQGYGYTF.

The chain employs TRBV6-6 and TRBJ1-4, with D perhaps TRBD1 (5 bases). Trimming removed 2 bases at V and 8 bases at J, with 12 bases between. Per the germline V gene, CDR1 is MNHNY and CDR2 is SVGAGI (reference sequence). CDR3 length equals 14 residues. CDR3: CASSYRKGNEKLFF. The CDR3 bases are TGTGCCAGCAGTTACCGGAAGGGGAACGAAAAACTGTTTTTT.

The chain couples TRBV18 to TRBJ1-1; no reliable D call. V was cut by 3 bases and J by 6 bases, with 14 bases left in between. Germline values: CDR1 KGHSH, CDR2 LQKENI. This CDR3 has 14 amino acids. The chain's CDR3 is CASSPTGWYAEAFF. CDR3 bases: TGTGCCAGCTCACCTACGGGGTGGTACGCTGAAGCTTTCTTT.

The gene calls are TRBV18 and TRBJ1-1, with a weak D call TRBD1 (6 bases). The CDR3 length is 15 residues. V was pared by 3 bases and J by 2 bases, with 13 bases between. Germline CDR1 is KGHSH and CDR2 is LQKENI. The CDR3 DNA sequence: TGTGCCAGCTCACCGGTGGGGGCGGCAAACACTGAAGCTTTCTTT. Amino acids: CASSPVGAANTEAFF.

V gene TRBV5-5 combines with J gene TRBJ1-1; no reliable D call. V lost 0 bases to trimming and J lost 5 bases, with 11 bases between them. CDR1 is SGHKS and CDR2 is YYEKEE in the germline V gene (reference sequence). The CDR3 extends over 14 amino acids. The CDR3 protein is CASSLADGKTEAFF. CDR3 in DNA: TGTGCCAGCAGCTTGGCCGACGGGAAGACTGAAGCTTTCTTT.

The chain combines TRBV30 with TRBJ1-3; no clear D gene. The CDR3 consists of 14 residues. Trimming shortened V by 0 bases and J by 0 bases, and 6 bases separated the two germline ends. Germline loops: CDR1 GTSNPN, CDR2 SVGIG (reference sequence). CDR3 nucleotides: TGTGCCTGGAGTGTGGGAGACTCTGGAAACACCATATATTTT. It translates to CAWSVGDSGNTIYF. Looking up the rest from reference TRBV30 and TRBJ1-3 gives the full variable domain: SQTIHQWPATLVQPVGSPLSLECTVEGTSNPNLYWYRQAAGRGLQLLFYSVGIGQISSEVPQNLSASRPQDRQFILSSKKLLLSDSGFYLCAWSVGDSGNTIYFGEGSWLTVV.

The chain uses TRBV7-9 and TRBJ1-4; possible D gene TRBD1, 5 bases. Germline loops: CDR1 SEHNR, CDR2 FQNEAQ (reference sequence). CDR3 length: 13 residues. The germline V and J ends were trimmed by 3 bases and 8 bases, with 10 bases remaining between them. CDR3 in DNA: TGTGCCAGCAGCTTGGGACTTCGGGAAAAACTGTTTTTT. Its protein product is CASSLGLREKLFF.

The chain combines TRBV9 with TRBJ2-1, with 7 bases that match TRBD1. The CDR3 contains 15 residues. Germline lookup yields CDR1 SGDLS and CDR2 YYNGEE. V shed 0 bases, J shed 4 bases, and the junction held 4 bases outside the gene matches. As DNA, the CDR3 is TGTGCCAGCAGCGTAGACGGGACAGATTACAATGAGCAGTTCTTC. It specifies CASSVDGTDYNEQFF.

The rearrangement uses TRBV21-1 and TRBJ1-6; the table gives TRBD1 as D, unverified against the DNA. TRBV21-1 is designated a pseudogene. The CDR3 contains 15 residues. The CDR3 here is CASRIHRGGNSPLHF. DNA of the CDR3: TGTGCCAGCAGGATACACAGGGGCGGTAATTCACCCCTCCACTTT.

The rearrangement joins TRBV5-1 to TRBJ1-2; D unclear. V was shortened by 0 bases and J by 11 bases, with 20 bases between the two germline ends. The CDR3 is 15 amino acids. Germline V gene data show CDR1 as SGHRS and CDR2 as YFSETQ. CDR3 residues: CASSLAVQPIMDYTF. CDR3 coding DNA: TGCGCCAGCAGCTTGGCCGTACAGCCAATTATGGATTACACCTTC.

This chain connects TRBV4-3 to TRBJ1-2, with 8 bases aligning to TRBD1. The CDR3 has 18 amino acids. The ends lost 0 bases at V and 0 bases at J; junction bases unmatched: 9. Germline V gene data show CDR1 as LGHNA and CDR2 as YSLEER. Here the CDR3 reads CASSQEKSGGVANYGYTF. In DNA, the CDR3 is TGCGCCAGCAGCCAAGAAAAGTCAGGGGGCGTAGCTAACTATGGCTACACCTTC.

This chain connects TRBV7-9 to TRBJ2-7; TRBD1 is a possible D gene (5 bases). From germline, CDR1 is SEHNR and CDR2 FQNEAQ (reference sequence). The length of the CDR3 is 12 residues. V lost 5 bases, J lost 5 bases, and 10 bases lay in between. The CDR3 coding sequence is TGTGCCAGCAGCCGACAGACCAACGAGCAGTACTTC. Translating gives CASSRQTNEQYF.

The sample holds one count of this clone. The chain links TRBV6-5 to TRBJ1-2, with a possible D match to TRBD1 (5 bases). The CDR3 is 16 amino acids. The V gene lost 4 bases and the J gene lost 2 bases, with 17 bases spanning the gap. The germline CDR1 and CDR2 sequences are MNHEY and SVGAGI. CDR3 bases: TGTGCCAGCAGTTTTGACCCGGGACTGACAAACTATGGCTACACCTTC. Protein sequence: CASSFDPGLTNYGYTF.

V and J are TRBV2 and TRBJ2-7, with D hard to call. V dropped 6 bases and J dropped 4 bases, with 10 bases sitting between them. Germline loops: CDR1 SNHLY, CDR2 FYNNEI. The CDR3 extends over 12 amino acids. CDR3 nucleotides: TGTGCCAGCAGCCTAGACTTGTACGAGCAGTACTTC. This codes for CASSLDLYEQYF.

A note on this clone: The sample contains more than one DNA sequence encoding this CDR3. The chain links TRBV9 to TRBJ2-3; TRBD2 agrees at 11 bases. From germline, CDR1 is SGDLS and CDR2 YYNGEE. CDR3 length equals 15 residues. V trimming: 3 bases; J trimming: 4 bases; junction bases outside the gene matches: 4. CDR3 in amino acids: CASSGSGGAADTQYF. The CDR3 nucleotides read TGTGCCAGCAGCGGTAGCGGGGGGGCCGCAGATACGCAGTATTTT.

The CDR3 sequence is CASGRAGGEQYF. As DNA, the CDR3 is TGTGCCAGCGGGCGCGCGGGGGGTGAGCAGTACTTC. This chain connects TRBV7-3 to TRBJ2-7, with TRBD2 identical over 8 bases. Germline V lookup: CDR1 SGHTA, CDR2 FQGTGA. This CDR3 is built from 12 residues. V shed 8 bases, J shed 7 bases, and the junction held 7 bases outside the gene matches.

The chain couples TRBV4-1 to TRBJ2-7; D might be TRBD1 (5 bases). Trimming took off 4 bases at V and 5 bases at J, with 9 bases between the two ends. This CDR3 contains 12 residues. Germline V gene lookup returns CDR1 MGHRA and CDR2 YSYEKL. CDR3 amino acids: CASSPDSNEQYF. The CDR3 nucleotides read TGCGCCAGCAGCCCAGACAGTAACGAGCAGTACTTC.

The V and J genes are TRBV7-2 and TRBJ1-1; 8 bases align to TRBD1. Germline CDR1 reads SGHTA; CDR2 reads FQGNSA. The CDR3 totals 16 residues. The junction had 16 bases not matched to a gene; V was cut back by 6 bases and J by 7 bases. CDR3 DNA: TGTGCCAGCAGTCTTAACGGAGGGCAGGGGGCTGGTGAAGCTTTCTTT. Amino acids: CASSLNGGQGAGEAFF. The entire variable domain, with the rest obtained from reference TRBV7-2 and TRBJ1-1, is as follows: GAGVSQSPSNKVTEKGKDVELRCDPISGHTALYWYRQSLGQGLEFLIYFQGNSAPDKSGLPSDRFSAERTGGSVSTLTIQRTQQEDSAVYLCASSLNGGQGAGEAFFGQGTRLTVV.

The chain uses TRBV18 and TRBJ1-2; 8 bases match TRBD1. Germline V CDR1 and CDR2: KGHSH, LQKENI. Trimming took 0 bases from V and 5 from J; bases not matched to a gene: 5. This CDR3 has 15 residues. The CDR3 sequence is CASSPPTGEGYGYTF. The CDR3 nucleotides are TGTGCCAGCTCACCACCGACAGGGGAGGGGTATGGCTACACCTTC. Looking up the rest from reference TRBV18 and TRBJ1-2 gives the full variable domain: NAGVMQNPRHLVRRRGQEARLRCSPMKGHSHVYWYRQLPEEGLKFMVYLQKENIIDESGMPKERFSAEFPKEGPSILRIQQVVRGDSAAYFCASSPPTGEGYGYTFGSGTRLTVV.

CDR3 nucleotides: TGTGCCAGCAGTGACGGACAGGGGGCGTGGGAGCAGTACTTC. Its translation is CASSDGQGAWEQYF. The V gene is TRBV6-1, the J gene TRBJ2-7; TRBD1 agrees at 11 bases. CDR1 and CDR2 (germline): MNHNS, SASEGT. V lost 3 bases to trimming and J lost 7 bases; unmatched junction nucleotides: 5. The CDR3 consists of 14 residues.

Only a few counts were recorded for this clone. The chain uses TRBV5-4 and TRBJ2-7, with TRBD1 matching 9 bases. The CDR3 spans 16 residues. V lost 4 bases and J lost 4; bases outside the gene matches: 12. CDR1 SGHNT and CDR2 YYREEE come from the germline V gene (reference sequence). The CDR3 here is CASSPRGQGLEYEQYF. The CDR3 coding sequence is TGTGCCAGCAGCCCAAGGGGACAGGGCCTGGAATACGAGCAGTACTTC.

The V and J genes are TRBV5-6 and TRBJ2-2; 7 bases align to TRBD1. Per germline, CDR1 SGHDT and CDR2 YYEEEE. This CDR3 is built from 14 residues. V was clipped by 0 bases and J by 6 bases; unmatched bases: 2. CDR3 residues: CASSLVQGAGELFF. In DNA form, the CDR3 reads TGTGCCAGCAGCTTGGTTCAGGGGGCCGGGGAGCTGTTTTTT.